The 7 T cell receptor beta chains listed next were all sequenced from one sample in a study of Ad26.COV2.S vaccination and SARS-CoV-2 variants. The assay was immunoSEQ multiplex PCR, and TCRdb's table has in-frame clones only and misses some. The sample consists of 400,000 to 500,000 clones, approximately 92% of them appearing once. As to treatment: approximately 18 received Ad26.COV2.S at low or high dose, single or two shots; a few received placebo; per-sample allocation not given. It was on day 63 after the first vaccine or placebo injection that samples were taken. Sequenced material: peripheral blood, taken in a trial of Ad26.COV2.S vaccine versus placebo. The origin of the receptors is a person aged 18-65 years who received the Ad26.COV2.S COVID-19 vaccine or a placebo.

V and J are TRBV19 and TRBJ2-7; 9 nucleotides align to TRBD1. Germline V gives CDR1 LNHDA, CDR2 SQIVND (reference sequence). The V segment lost 1 base and the J segment 3 bases; nucleotides outside the gene matches: 4. The CDR3 extends over 15 amino acids. Written as DNA, the CDR3 is TGTGCCAGTAGTATAGTCGGGACAGGGATCTACGAGCAGTACTTC. It translates to CASSIVGTGIYEQYF.

This clone was counted a few times. The chain uses TRBV23-1 and TRBJ2-1; 12 bases fit TRBD2. TRBV23-1 counts as an open reading frame of uncertain function. Losses at the gene ends were 6 bases for V and 10 bases for J; bases not matched to a gene: 1. The CDR3 loop spans 12 amino acids. The DNA for the CDR3 is TGCGCCAGCAGCGGACTAGCGGGGGAGCAGTTCTTC. This translates into CASSGLAGEQFF.

The J gene is TRBJ2-5, the V gene TRBV5-1; possibly TRBD1 or TRBD2 for D (5 bases each). The V and J ends lost 4 bases and 2 bases respectively, with 9 bases between them. The germline CDR1 and CDR2 sequences are SGHRS and YFSETQ. This CDR3 has 13 amino acids. CDR3 sequence: CASSPGPQETQYF. Written as DNA, the CDR3 is TGCGCCAGCAGCCCGGGACCTCAAGAGACCCAGTACTTC.

The chain recombines TRBV28 with TRBJ2-7; D not certain. Germline CDR1 and CDR2: MDHEN and SYDVKM. The CDR3 loop spans 13 amino acids. Trimming cost V 8 bases and J 6 bases, with 17 bases left between them. In nucleotides, the CDR3 is TGTGCCAGCTCCGTCTCCCAAGGCGGCGAGCAGTACGTC. This sequence encodes CASSVSQGGEQYV.

This sequence joins TRBV5-6 and TRBJ1-4; tentatively, D is TRBD1 (5 bases). Deletions cut 1 base from V and 11 bases from J, with 12 bases between. The CDR3 consists of 13 residues. Germline V CDR1 and CDR2: SGHDT, YYEEEE. CDR3 sequence: CASSLIDGDKLFF. CDR3 DNA sequence: TGTGCCAGCAGCTTGATCGACGGGGACAAACTGTTTTTT.

The chain has TRBV4-3 and TRBJ2-1; 8 nucleotides line up with TRBD2. The CDR3 has 15 amino acids. Looked up from germline, CDR1 is LGHNA and CDR2 is YSLEER. The V segment lost 6 bases and the J segment 6 bases; nucleotides outside the gene matches: 10. The CDR3 reads CASSPSGGNTNEQFF. Written as DNA, the CDR3 is TGCGCCAGCAGTCCTTCGGGAGGGAATACCAATGAGCAGTTCTTC.

The V call is TRBV9, the J call TRBJ2-3; D possibly corresponds to TRBD2 (6 bases). There are 14 residues in the CDR3. The germline V gene has CDR1 SGDLS and CDR2 YYNGEE. The ends were cut back, 6 bases at V and 2 bases at J, with 13 bases in the middle. This chain's CDR3 is CASTGSPVTDTQYF. The DNA of the CDR3 is TGTGCCAGCACCGGGAGCCCAGTCACAGATACGCAGTATTTT.